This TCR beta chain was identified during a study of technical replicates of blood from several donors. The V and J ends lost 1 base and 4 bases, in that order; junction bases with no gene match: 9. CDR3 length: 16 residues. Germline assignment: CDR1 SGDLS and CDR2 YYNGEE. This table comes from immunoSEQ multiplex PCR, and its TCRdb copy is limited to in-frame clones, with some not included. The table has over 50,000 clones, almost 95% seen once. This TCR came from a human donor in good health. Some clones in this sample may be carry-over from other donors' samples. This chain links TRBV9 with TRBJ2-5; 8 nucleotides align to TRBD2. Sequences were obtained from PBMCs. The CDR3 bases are TGTGCCAGCAGCGTATTTAACGGGGGGGCGGGAGAGACCCAGTACTTC. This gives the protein CASSVFNGGAGETQYF.